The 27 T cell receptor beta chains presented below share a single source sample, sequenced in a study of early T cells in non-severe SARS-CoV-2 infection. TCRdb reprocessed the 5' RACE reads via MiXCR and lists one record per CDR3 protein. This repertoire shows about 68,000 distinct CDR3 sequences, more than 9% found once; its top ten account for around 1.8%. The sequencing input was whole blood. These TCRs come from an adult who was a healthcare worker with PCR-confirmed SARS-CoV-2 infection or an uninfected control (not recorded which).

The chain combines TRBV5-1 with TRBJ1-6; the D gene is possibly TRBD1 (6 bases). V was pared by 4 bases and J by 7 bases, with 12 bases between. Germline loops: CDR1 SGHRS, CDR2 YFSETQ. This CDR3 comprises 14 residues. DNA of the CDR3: TGCGCCAGCAGCCCGGGACACGACAATTCACCCCTCCACTTT. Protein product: CASSPGHDNSPLHF. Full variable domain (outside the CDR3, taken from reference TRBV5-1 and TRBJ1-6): KAGVTQTPRYLIKTRGQQVTLSCSPISGHRSVSWYQQTPGQGLQFLFEYFSETQRNKGNFPGRFSGRQFSNSRSEMNVSTLELGDSALYLCASSPGHDNSPLHFGNGTRLTVT.

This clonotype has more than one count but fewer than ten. As DNA, the CDR3 is TGTGCCAGCAGTGCGGGGATGTTCCACGAGCAGTACTTC. Its protein product is CASSAGMFHEQYF. V is TRBV2 and J is TRBJ2-7; maybe TRBD2 (5 bases). This CDR3 contains 13 residues. The ends were cut back, 4 bases at V and 5 bases at J, with 12 bases in the middle. From germline, CDR1 is SNHLY and CDR2 FYNNEI.

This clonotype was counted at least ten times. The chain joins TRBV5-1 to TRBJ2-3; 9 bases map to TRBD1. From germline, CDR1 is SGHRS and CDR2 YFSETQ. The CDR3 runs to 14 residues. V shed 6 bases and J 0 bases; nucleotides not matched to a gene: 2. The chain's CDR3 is CASKQGASTDTQYF. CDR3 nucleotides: TGCGCCAGCAAACAGGGGGCGAGCACAGATACGCAGTATTTT.

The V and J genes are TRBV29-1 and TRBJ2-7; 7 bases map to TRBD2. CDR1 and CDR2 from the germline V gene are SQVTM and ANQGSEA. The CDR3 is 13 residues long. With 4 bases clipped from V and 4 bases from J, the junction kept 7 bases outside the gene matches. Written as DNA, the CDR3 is TGCAGCGTTGTCAGAGGGCGGGGGTACGAGCAGTACTTC. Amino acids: CSVVRGRGYEQYF.

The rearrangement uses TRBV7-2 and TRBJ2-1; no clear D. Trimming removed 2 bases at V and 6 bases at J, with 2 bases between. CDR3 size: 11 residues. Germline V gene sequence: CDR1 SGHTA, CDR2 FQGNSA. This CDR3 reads CASSLFNEQFF. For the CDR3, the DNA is TGTGCCAGCAGCTTATTCAATGAGCAGTTCTTC.

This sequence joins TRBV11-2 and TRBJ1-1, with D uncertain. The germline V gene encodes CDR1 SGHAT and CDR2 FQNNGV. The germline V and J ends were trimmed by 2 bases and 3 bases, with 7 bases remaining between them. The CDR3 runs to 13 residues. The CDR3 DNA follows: TGTGCCAGCAGCTTAATGAAATACACTGAAGCTTTCTTT. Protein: CASSLMKYTEAFF.

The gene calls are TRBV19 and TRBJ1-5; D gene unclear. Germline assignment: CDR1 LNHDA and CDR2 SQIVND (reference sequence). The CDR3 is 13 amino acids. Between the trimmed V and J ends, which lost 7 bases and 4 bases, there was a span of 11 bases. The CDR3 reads CASKDWGNQPQHF. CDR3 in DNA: TGTGCCAGTAAGGACTGGGGAAATCAGCCCCAGCATTTT. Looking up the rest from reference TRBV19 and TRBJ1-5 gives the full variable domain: DGGITQSPKYLFRKEGQNVTLSCEQNLNHDAMYWYRQDPGQGLRLIYYSQIVNDFQKGDIAEGYSVSREKKESFPLTVTSAQKNPTAFYLCASKDWGNQPQHFGDGTRLSIL.

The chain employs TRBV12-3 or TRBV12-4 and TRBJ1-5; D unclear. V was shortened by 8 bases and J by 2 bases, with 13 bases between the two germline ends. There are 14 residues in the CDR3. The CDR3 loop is CASLQVGGNQPQHF. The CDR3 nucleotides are TGTGCCAGCCTCCAGGTGGGCGGCAATCAGCCCCAGCATTTT.

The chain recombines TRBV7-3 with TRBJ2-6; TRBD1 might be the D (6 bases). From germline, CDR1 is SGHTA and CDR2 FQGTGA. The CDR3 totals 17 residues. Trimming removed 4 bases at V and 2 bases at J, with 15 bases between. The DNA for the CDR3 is TGTGCCAGCAGCTCACGCAGGGGATTGGCTGGGGCCAACGTCCTGACTTTC. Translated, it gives CASSSRRGLAGANVLTF.

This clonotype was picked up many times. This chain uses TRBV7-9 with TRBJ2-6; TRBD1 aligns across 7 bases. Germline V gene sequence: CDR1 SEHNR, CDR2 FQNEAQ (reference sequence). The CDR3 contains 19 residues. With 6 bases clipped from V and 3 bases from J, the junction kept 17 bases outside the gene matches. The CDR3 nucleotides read TGTGCCAGCAGTTTGCAGCTGTCCGTACAGGGGAGTGGGGCCAACGTCCTGACTTTC. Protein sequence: CASSLQLSVQGSGANVLTF.

CDR3 nucleotides: TGCAGTGCCCCCGTGCGACTAGCGGGGGCCTACAATGAGCAGTTCTTC. Translating gives CSAPVRLAGAYNEQFF. The chain carries TRBV20-1 and TRBJ2-1, with 12 nucleotides matching TRBD2. V lost 6 bases and J lost 2; bases outside the gene matches: 8. Germline V gene sequence: CDR1 DFQATT, CDR2 SNEGSKA (reference sequence). This CDR3 is built from 16 residues.

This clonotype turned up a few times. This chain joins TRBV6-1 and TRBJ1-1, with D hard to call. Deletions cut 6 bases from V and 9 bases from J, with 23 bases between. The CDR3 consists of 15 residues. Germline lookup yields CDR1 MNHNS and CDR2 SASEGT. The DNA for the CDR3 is TGTGCCAGCAGGAGGTGGAGCGGGTGGCAGACCCAAGCTTTCTTT. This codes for CASRRWSGWQTQAFF.

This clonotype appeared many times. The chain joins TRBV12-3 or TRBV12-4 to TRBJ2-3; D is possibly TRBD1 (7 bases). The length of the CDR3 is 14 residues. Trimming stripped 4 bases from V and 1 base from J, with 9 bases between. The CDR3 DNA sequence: TGTGCCAGCAGTTCCAGGGGGGGCACAGATACGCAGTATTTT. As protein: CASSSRGGTDTQYF.

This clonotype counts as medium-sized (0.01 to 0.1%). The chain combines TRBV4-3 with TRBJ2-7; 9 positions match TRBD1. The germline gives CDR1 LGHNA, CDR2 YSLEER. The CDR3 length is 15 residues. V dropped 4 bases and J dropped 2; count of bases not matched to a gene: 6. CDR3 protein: CASSPRTGAPYEQYF. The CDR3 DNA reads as TGCGCCAGCAGCCCTCGGACAGGGGCCCCCTACGAGCAGTACTTC.

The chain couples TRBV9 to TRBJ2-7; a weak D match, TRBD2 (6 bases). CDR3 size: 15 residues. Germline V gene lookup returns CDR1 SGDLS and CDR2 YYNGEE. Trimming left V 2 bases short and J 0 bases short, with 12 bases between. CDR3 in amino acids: CASSVAEGSSYEQYF. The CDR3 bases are TGTGCCAGCAGCGTCGCGGAGGGTAGCTCCTACGAGCAGTACTTC.

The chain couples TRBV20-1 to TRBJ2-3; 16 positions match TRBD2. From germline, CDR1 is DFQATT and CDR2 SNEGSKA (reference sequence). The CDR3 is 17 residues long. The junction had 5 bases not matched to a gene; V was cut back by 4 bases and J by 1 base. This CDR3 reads CSATGTSGGDGTDTQYF. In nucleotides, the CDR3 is TGCAGTGCTACCGGGACTAGCGGGGGGGATGGCACAGATACGCAGTATTTT.

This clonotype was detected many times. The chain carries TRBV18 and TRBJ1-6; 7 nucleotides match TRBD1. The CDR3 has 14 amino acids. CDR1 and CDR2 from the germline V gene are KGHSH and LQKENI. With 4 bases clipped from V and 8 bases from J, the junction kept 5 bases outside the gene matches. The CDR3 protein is CASSLDRAHSPLHF. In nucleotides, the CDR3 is TGTGCCAGCTCACTCGACAGGGCCCATTCACCCCTCCACTTT.

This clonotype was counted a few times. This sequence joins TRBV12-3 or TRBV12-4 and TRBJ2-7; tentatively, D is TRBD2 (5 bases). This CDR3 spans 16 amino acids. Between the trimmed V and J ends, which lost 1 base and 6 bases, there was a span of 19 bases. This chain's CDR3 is CASSLGRDWDEGEQYF. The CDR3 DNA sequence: TGTGCCAGCAGTTTAGGTAGGGATTGGGATGAGGGCGAGCAGTACTTC.

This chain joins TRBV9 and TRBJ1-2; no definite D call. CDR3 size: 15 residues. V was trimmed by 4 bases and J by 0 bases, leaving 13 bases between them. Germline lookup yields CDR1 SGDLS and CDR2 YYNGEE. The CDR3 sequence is CASSPTPVSNYGYTF. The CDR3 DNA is TGTGCCAGCAGCCCAACGCCCGTCTCTAACTATGGCTACACCTTC.

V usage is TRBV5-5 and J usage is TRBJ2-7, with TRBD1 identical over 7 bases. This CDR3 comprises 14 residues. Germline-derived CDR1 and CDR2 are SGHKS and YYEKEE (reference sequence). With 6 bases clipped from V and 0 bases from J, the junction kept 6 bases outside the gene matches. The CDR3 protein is CASTATGFSYEQYF. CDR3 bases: TGTGCCAGCACCGCGACAGGGTTCTCCTACGAGCAGTACTTC.

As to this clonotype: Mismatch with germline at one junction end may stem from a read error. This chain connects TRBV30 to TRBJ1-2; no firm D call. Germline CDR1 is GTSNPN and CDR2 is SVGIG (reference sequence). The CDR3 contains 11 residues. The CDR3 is CTTRSNYGYTF. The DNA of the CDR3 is TGCACCACGCGGTCTAACTATGGCTACACCTTC.

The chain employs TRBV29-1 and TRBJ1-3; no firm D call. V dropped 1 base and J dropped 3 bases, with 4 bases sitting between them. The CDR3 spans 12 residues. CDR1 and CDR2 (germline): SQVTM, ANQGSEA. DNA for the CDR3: TGCAGCGTTGAAGGGTTTGGAAACACCATATATTTT. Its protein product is CSVEGFGNTIYF.

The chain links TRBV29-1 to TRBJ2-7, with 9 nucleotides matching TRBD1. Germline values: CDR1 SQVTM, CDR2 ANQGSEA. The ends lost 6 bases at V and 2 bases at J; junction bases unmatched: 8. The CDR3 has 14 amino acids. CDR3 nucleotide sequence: TGCAGCGTCCTAAGGACAGGGGAGGCCTACGAGCAGTACTTC. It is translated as CSVLRTGEAYEQYF.

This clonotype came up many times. CDR3: CASSPGRYGYTF. CDR3 nucleotide sequence: TGTGCCAGTAGCCCAGGGAGATATGGCTACACCTTC. This chain connects TRBV19 to TRBJ1-2; possible D gene TRBD1, 5 bases. V lost 6 bases to trimming and J lost 5 bases, with 10 bases between them. This CDR3 spans 12 amino acids. Germline-derived CDR1 and CDR2 are LNHDA and SQIVND (reference sequence).

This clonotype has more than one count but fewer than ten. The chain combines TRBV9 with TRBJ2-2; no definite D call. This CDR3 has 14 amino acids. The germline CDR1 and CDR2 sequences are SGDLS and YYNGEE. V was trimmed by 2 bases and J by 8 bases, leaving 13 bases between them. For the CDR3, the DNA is TGTGCCAGCAGCGTTTATCTGGGGTTGGGGGAGCTGTTTTTT. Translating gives CASSVYLGLGELFF.

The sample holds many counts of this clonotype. The CDR3 loop reads CASSPTSNTEAFF. DNA of the CDR3: TGCGCCAGCAGCCCTACCTCGAACACTGAAGCTTTCTTT. The chain links TRBV4-1 to TRBJ1-1; no clear D gene. The length of the CDR3 is 13 residues. Germline V gives CDR1 MGHRA, CDR2 YSYEKL. The ends were cut back, 4 bases at V and 1 base at J, with 7 bases in the middle.

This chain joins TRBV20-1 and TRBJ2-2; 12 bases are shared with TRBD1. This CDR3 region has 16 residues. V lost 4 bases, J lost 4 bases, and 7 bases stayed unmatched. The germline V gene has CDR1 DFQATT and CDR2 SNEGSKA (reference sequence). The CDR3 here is CSAKGGQGAVTGELFF. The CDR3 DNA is TGCAGTGCTAAGGGGGGACAGGGGGCTGTCACCGGGGAGCTGTTTTTT.